This is a list of T cell receptor beta chains from one sample in a study of T-cell reconstitution after alpha-beta-depleted transplantation in children. TCRdb itself ran the PCR reads through MiXCR, one entry per CDR3 protein. In the table there are 150,000 to 200,000 distinct CDR3 sequences, less than 8% of which are singletons. This material consisted of PBMCs from the stem cell graft donor, taken from the stem cell graft. The receptors shown here come from a human donor who donated a stem cell graft to a child with Wiskott-Aldrich syndrome. CDR3s include the opening cysteine and the closing phenylalanine or tryptophan.

len | v_gene | CDR3aa
13 | TRBV5-1 | CASSYGENYGYTF
14 | TRBV24-1 | CATSDLKGTNEQFF
12 | TRBV29-1 | CSAPGVIYGYTF
16 | TRBV7-2 | CASSLQAGVFGNEQFF
15 | TRBV7-2 | CASSLGDRSLGEQFF
14 | TRBV29-1 | CSVEAPSRAGELFF
12 | TRBV12-3/TRBV12-4 | CASSSGNTEAFF
13 | TRBV11-2 | CASNSGSAGELFF
14 | TRBV20-1 | CSASLAVGTDTQYF
15 | TRBV7-9 | CASSWGSTLLTEAFF
15 | TRBV5-1 | CASSLAFGGVNEQYF
15 | TRBV5-1 | CASSSPPAGGETQYF
15 | TRBV7-9 | CASSLLAGSFNEQFF
14 | TRBV19 | CASSALGNSYEQYF
17 | TRBV10-3 | CAISALPGLAGDNEQFF
14 | TRBV5-4 | CASSFRQGTTEAFF
14 | TRBV28 | CASSSWQGNQPQHF
14 | TRBV12-3/TRBV12-4 | CASSPLAGRSEQFF
13 | TRBV29-1 | CSVEGQRADTQYF
14 | TRBV7-2 | CASSKGGEYQPQHF
17 | TRBV12-3/TRBV12-4 | CASSTGTSGDSTDTQYF
18 | TRBV11-1 | CASSLIQGLLSGANVLTF
14 | TRBV12-3/TRBV12-4 | CASTGQVLPGELFF
14 | TRBV12-3/TRBV12-4 | CASSLGGASTEAFF
16 | TRBV20-1 | CSARTHVEGVFGKLFF
16 | TRBV7-2 | CASSLVHGSGGHEQYF
12 | TRBV5-1 | CASSFERSEAFF
19 | TRBV20-1 | CSARDPGTSGGLNTGELFF
14 | TRBV2 | CASREQETVYGYTF
11 | TRBV11-2 | CASSSGGKLFF
12 | TRBV20-1 | CSGSEGRETQYF
16 | TRBV13 | CASSYQGLRANNEQFF
12 | TRBV4-2 | CASSRNWDTQYF
16 | TRBV20-1 | CSARVLAGGGTGELFF
11 | TRBV20-1 | CSARGAREAFF
14 | TRBV7-9 | CASSPRAANTEAFF
14 | TRBV12-3/TRBV12-4 | CASVKNSRTDTQYF
16 | TRBV12-3/TRBV12-4 | CASSSSGTTNTGELFF
11 | TRBV5-1 | CASRLGNIQYF
18 | TRBV5-1 | CASSLRPDALPGANVLTF
15 | TRBV5-1 | CASSLAANSYNEQFF
14 | TRBV28 | CASSLDREGYGYTF
16 | TRBV7-9 | CASSYPPGGSPYEQYF
15 | TRBV10-1 | CASSEMGSLLNTQYF
14 | TRBV20-1 | CSAFDEARDHGYTF
11 | TRBV3-1 | CASSQIYGYTF
15 | TRBV7-8 | CASSTPPGQGSGYTF
15 | TRBV6-1 | CASSPGTGSLGTQYF
11 | TRBV29-1 | CSVTSSYEQYF
15 | TRBV5-1 | CASSPRDREDNEQFF
13 | TRBV6-5 | CASSYDPDTEAFF
15 | TRBV4-1 | CASSPLAIDTYEQYF
14 | TRBV20-1 | CSALQGRSDQPQHF